This TCR beta chain is from a study of blood T cell repertoires in COVID-19. Across the whole study: Researchers got acute and convalescent COVID-19 samples from the United States, Italy and Spain. Nucleic acid was either cDNA or gDNA, and it came from T cells, B-cell-depleted T cells, or PBMCs.

Per the study methods: Quantification of nucleated cells was approximated via reference gene primer amplification. This table comes from immunoSEQ multiplex PCR, and its TCRdb copy is limited to in-frame clones, with some not included. That table furnishes V, J and clone size, whereas the DNA furnished D and trimming. The top ten hold around 6.5% of the sample, which has over 200,000 clones, approximately 88% seen once. As concerns this clone: This CDR3 is also generated by other DNA sequences in the sample.

The sequenced sample consisted of peripheral blood. The origin of this receptor is a man aged 55 to 69 who had recovered from COVID-19.

Here the CDR3 DNA reads TGTGCCAGCAGCGTGGGAGGGTTGGGGAATCAGCCCCAGCATTTT. This codes for CASSVGGLGNQPQHF. The rearrangement links TRBV9 to TRBJ1-5; D ambiguous. This CDR3 has 15 residues. Trimming pared 2 bases from V and 4 bases from J, leaving 13 bases between. CDR1 and CDR2 from the germline V gene are SGDLS and YYNGEE.